This T cell receptor beta chain originates from a study of early T cells in non-severe SARS-CoV-2 infection. TCRdb analysed the 5' RACE reads with MiXCR anew, one entry per CDR3 protein. The sample consists of approximately 50,000 distinct CDR3 sequences, roughly 10% of them appearing once. This clonotype has just one count. V was shortened by 0 bases and J by 4 bases, with 14 bases between the two germline ends. This CDR3 comprises 16 residues. The V gene's germline CDR1 is SGHRS and CDR2 YFSETQ. The sequenced sample was whole blood. The TCR sequence derives from an adult who was a healthcare worker with PCR-confirmed SARS-CoV-2 infection or an uninfected control (not recorded which). The V and J genes are TRBV5-1 and TRBJ1-3, with a tentative D call TRBD1 (5 bases). CDR3 nucleotides: TGCGCCAGCAGCTTGGAAGCGGGGACGGGAGGAAACACCATATATTTT. Its protein product is CASSLEAGTGGNTIYF.